The 16 T cell receptor beta chains below were found in one sample sequenced in a study of long-term antiretroviral therapy in people with HIV. This was the immunoSEQ v3.0 assay at survey level. Here immunoSEQ multiplex PCR was the method, and the copy in TCRdb shows in-frame clones only, minus some. The table includes more than 20,000 clones, around 86% detected once. This specimen was unsorted PBMCs, taken roughly 2.7 years after starting antiretroviral therapy. The origin of the receptors is a man between 40 and 49 years old with HIV.

The chain couples TRBV27 to TRBJ2-1, with TRBD1 matching 11 bases. The germline CDR1 and CDR2 sequences are MNHEY and SMNVEV (reference sequence). The V segment lost 3 bases and the J segment 3 bases; nucleotides outside the gene matches: 1. This CDR3 is built from 15 residues. CDR3 nucleotides: TGTGCCAGCAGTTTGGGACAGGGGGACTACAATGAGCAGTTCTTC. Its protein product is CASSLGQGDYNEQFF.

The V and J genes are TRBV30 and TRBJ1-5; D might be TRBD1 (5 bases). Germline CDR1 is GTSNPN and CDR2 is SVGIG (reference sequence). The CDR3 runs 14 residues. V gave up 5 bases and J gave up 6 bases, with 17 bases separating them. The CDR3 nucleotides are TGTGCCTGGGCCGGGACCGTGCGGGGTCAGCCCCAGCATTTT. Protein: CAWAGTVRGQPQHF.

The V gene is TRBV10-3, the J gene TRBJ2-1; 8 positions match TRBD2. J was trimmed by 6 bases and V by 4 bases; bases with no gene match: 2. The germline gives CDR1 ENHRY, CDR2 SYGVKD. The CDR3 consists of 13 residues. The CDR3 region has the DNA TGTGCCATCAGTGGGACTAGCTCCAATGAGCAGTTCTTC. Its protein product is CAISGTSSNEQFF.

This clone has just one count. The CDR3 DNA reads as TGTGCCAGCAGTGGGAAGACCTGGACAGGGGGAAATGAAAAACTGTTTTTT. Translation: CASSGKTWTGGNEKLFF. The chain links TRBV6-1 to TRBJ1-4, with TRBD1 matching over 10 bases. CDR1 is MNHNS and CDR2 is SASEGT in the germline V gene. The length of the CDR3 is 17 residues. Trimming took 4 bases from V and 5 from J; bases not matched to a gene: 10.

The gene calls are TRBV4-1 and TRBJ1-2, with 9 bases lining up with TRBD1. CDR1 and CDR2 from the germline V gene are MGHRA and YSYEKL. The CDR3 is made up of 14 amino acids. V shed 4 bases and J 8 bases; nucleotides not matched to a gene: 8. CDR3 sequence (DNA): TGCGCCAGCAGCCGCCCGGGACAGGGAATGGGCTACACCTTC. This codes for CASSRPGQGMGYTF.

V and J are TRBV5-1 and TRBJ2-7; a possible D gene is TRBD1 (6 bases). Per the germline V gene, CDR1 is SGHRS and CDR2 is YFSETQ. This CDR3 is 15 amino acids long. The V gene lost 4 bases and the J gene lost 3 bases, with 17 bases spanning the gap. CDR3 residues: CASSPGTTSNYEQYF. CDR3 in DNA: TGCGCCAGCAGCCCGGGGACAACCAGTAACTACGAGCAGTACTTC.

V and J are TRBV6-5 and TRBJ1-1; a possible D gene is TRBD1 (5 bases). Germline V gene data show CDR1 as MNHEY and CDR2 as SVGAGI. This CDR3 spans 14 amino acids. V lost 3 bases, J lost 1 base, and 9 bases lay in between. The chain's CDR3 is CASSYGTENTEAFF. CDR3 nucleotide sequence: TGTGCCAGCAGTTATGGGACGGAGAACACTGAAGCTTTCTTT.

The chain recombines TRBV5-1 with TRBJ2-5, with no clear D. This CDR3 is built from 16 residues. Per germline, CDR1 SGHRS and CDR2 YFSETQ. V shed 0 bases and J shed 1 base, with 13 bases lying between them. CDR3 in amino acids: CASSLGQGLFQETQYF. In DNA, the CDR3 is TGCGCCAGCAGCTTGGGACAAGGGTTGTTCCAAGAGACCCAGTACTTC. Using reference TRBV5-1 and TRBJ2-5 for the parts outside the CDR3, the full variable domain is KAGVTQTPRYLIKTRGQQVTLSCSPISGHRSVSWYQQTPGQGLQFLFEYFSETQRNKGNFPGRFSGRQFSNSRSEMNVSTLELGDSALYLCASSLGQGLFQETQYFGPGTRLLVL.

The chain carries TRBV25-1 and TRBJ2-3, with TRBD1 matching 10 bases. The V gene's germline CDR1 is MGHDK and CDR2 SYGVNS. Trimming cost V 1 base and J 5 bases; bases outside gene matches: 3. This CDR3 comprises 15 residues. The CDR3 nucleotides read TGTGCCAGCAGTGAATCTGGGACAGGGGTAGATACGCAGTATTTT. Amino acids: CASSESGTGVDTQYF.

The rearrangement links TRBV11-1 to TRBJ1-6; D uncertain. The CDR3 runs 13 residues. The V end lost 1 base, the J end lost 6 bases, and 4 bases lay between the germline ends. Germline lookup yields CDR1 SGHAT and CDR2 FQDESV (reference sequence). The CDR3 DNA is TGTGCCAGCAGCTTAGGTTCTAATTCACCCCTCCACTTT. It specifies CASSLGSNSPLHF.

The chain recombines TRBV5-6 with TRBJ1-2, with TRBD1 identical over 9 bases. The CDR3 has 15 amino acids. CDR1 and CDR2 from the germline V gene are SGHDT and YYEEEE. J gave up 4 bases and V 4 bases, and 8 bases lay outside the gene matches. This CDR3 is CASSIAGTGSYGYTF. CDR3 nucleotide sequence: TGTGCCAGCAGCATCGCCGGGACAGGGAGCTATGGCTACACCTTC.

V is TRBV5-4 and J is TRBJ1-1; no reliable D call. CDR1 is SGHNT and CDR2 is YYREEE in the germline V gene (reference sequence). V gave up 4 bases and J gave up 1 base, with 20 bases separating them. There are 17 residues in the CDR3. CDR3 loop: CASSLGGRAPPNTEAFF. The CDR3 DNA sequence: TGTGCCAGCAGCCTTGGCGGGCGGGCCCCCCCGAACACTGAAGCTTTCTTT.

The chain is built from TRBV2 and TRBJ2-5, with 8 nucleotides matching TRBD2. The CDR3 contains 16 residues. The germline V gene has CDR1 SNHLY and CDR2 FYNNEI. V trimming: 5 bases; J trimming: 3 bases; junction bases outside the gene matches: 11. The DNA for the CDR3 is TGTGCCAGCAGTCCCCTCCTAGGCGGGGGGAAAGAGACCCAGTACTTC. The encoded protein is CASSPLLGGGKETQYF.

About this clone: At one end, the junction sequence differs from germline, possibly due to a read error. The chain recombines TRBV7-7 with TRBJ2-3; 9 nucleotides agree with TRBD2. Germline values: CDR1 SSHAT, CDR2 FNYEAQ (reference sequence). CDR3 length equals 16 residues. The CDR3 sequence: CASSLGTSLYTDTQYF. In DNA form, the CDR3 reads TGTGCTAGCAGCTTAGGGACTAGCCTTTACACAGATACGCAGTATTTT.

The chain employs TRBV18 and TRBJ2-6, with D uncertain. Germline V gene lookup returns CDR1 KGHSH and CDR2 LQKENI. This CDR3 region has 13 residues. Trimming shortened V by 4 bases and J by 0 bases, and 1 base separated the two germline ends. The CDR3 region is CASSRSGANVLTF. For the CDR3, the DNA is TGTGCCAGCTCACGCTCTGGGGCCAACGTCCTGACTTTC. Filled out from reference TRBV18 and TRBJ2-6, the complete variable domain reads NAGVMQNPRHLVRRRGQEARLRCSPMKGHSHVYWYRQLPEEGLKFMVYLQKENIIDESGMPKERFSAEFPKEGPSILRIQQVVRGDSAAYFCASSRSGANVLTFGAGSRLTVL.

This clone was counted once. The V call is TRBV4-3, the J call TRBJ2-5; D is unresolved. The CDR3 contains 16 residues. Germline V gene lookup returns CDR1 LGHNA and CDR2 YSLEER. Trimming removed 0 bases from V and 1 base from J, with 12 bases in between. Here the CDR3 reads CASSQDRVGSQETQYF. In nucleotides, the CDR3 is TGCGCCAGCAGCCAAGATCGCGTTGGATCCCAAGAGACCCAGTACTTC.